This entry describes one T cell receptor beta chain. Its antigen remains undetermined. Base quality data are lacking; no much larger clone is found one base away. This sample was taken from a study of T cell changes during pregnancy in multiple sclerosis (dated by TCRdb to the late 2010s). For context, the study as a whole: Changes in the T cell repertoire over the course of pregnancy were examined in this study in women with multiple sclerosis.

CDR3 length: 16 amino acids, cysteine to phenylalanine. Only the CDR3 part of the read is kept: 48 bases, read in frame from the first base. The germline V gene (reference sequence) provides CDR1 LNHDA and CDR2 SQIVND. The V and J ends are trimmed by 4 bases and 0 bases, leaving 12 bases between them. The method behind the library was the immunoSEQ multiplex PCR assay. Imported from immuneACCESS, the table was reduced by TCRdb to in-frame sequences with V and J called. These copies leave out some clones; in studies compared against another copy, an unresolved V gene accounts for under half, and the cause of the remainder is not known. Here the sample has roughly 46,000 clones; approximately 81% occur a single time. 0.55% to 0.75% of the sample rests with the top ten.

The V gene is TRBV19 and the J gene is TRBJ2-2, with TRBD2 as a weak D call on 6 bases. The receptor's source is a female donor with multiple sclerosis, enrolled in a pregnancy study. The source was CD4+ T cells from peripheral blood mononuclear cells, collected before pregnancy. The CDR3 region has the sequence CASSNHRTTNTGELFF. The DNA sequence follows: TGTGCCAGTAGTAACCACAGGACTACGAACACCGGGGAGCTGTTTTTT.